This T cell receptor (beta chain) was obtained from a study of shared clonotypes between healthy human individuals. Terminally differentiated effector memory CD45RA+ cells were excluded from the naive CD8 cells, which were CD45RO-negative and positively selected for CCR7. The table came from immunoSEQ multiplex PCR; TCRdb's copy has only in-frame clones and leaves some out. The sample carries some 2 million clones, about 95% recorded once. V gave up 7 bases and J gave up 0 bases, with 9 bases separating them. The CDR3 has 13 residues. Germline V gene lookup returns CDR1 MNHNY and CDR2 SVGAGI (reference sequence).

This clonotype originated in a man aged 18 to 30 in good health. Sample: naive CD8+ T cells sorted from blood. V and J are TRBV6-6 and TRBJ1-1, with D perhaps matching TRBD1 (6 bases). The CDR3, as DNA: TGTGCCAGCACGACAGGAGTGAACACTGAAGCTTTCTTT. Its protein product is CASTTGVNTEAFF.